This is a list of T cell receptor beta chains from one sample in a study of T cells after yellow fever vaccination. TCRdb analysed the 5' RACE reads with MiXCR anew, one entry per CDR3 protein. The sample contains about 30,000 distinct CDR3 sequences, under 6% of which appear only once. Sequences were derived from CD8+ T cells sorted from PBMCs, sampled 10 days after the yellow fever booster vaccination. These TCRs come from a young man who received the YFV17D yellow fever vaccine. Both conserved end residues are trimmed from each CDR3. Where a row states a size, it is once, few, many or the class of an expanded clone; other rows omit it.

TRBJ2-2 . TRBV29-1 SVETRETGELF
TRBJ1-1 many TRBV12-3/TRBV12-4 ASSLSGTEAF
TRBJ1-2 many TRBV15 ATSRSRTASYGYT
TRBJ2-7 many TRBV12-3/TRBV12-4 ASSSDTYEQY
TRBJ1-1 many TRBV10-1 ASIDREYTEAF
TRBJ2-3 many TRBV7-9 ASLLSGSIEDTQY
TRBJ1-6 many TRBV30 AWSFLGAENSPLH
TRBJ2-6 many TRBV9 ASRGEGSGANVLT
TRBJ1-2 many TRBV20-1 SLPGILYRENGYT
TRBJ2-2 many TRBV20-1 SALPVEGYTGELF
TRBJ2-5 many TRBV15 ATSPQDRGEETQY
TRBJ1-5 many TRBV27 ASSLLGADQPQH